The source of this T cell receptor (beta chain) is a study of blood T cell repertoires in COVID-19. Across the study: The United States, Italy and Spain supplied acute and convalescent COVID-19 samples.

As handled by the study authors: Nucleated cell number was recorded as an estimate derived from reference gene primer amplification. Libraries were prepared by immunoSEQ multiplex PCR; TCRdb keeps only in-frame clonotypes and omits some of them. V and J calls and clone size come straight from that table; D and trimming were deduced from the DNA. The repertoire consists of 200,000 to 300,000 clones, with 65% to 90% occurring once and the leading ten covering approximately 2%. CDR1 and CDR2 (germline): KGHSH, LQKENI. The CDR3 totals 15 residues. V lost 5 bases and J 0 bases, leaving 13 bases between the germline ends.

V and J are TRBV18 and TRBJ1-2; no clear D. Sequences were obtained from peripheral blood. The receptor was isolated from a man aged 35 to 55 who had recovered from COVID-19. CDR3 loop: CASSSASGANYGYTF. DNA of the CDR3: TGTGCCAGCTCATCAGCATCGGGAGCTAACTATGGCTACACCTTC. The variable domain in full, with the rest retrieved from reference TRBV18 and TRBJ1-2, is NAGVMQNPRHLVRRRGQEARLRCSPMKGHSHVYWYRQLPEEGLKFMVYLQKENIIDESGMPKERFSAEFPKEGPSILRIQQVVRGDSAAYFCASSSASGANYGYTFGSGTRLTVV.